This T cell receptor (beta chain) was profiled in a study of cytomegalovirus exposure and HLA in healthy donors. Study results and caveats: A later analysis reportedly identified an Asian-associated ancestry cluster as carrying fewer N-insertions than the approximately 670-donor mean.

This clone was counted once. Its specificity is not known. Germline CDR1 is SQVTM and CDR2 is ANQGSEA. The length of the CDR3 is 15 residues. The V and J ends lost 4 bases and 7 bases respectively, with 19 bases between them. PCR employed 60 Vbeta and 13 Jbeta primers. Only in-frame clones appear in the TCRdb table, and some are missing; sequencing was by immunoSEQ multiplex PCR. The sample includes around 200,000 clones, around three quarters seen only once; the top ten take under 0.85%. This TCR was recovered from a boy aged 10-17 years in good health and CMV-seronegative. Sequences were obtained from PBMCs. The rearrangement joins TRBV29-1 to TRBJ2-2; a weak D match, TRBD1 (6 bases). CDR3 protein: CSVAGLGQPNGELFF. The DNA for the CDR3 is TGCAGCGTTGCCGGACTTGGACAGCCAAACGGGGAGCTGTTTTTT.